A single T cell receptor beta chain is shown here with its context. As yet, its antigen is unknown. Before vaccination, two weeks after the third vaccination, and at progression, PBMC were collected. This record belongs to a study of glioma-infiltrating T cells after dendritic cell vaccination. V gave up 5 bases and J gave up 0 bases, with 11 bases separating them. CDR1 and CDR2 (germline): SGHVS, FNYEAQ. The CDR3 is made up of 16 amino acids. Primers: 60 V beta forward and 13 J beta reverse. The protocol was immunoSEQ multiplex PCR, while the TCRdb copy is restricted to in-frame clones and leaves out a portion. The data contain around 73,000 clones, about 80% of them singletons. Study results and caveats: Survival was not directly related to TCR clonality in these patients.

The clonotype was recovered from a human donor with glioblastoma. The specimen comprised blood, sampled before dendritic cell vaccination. The rearrangement links TRBV7-6 to TRBJ2-6; a weak D match, TRBD2 (5 bases). CDR3 nucleotide sequence: TGTGCCAGCAGCAAAGAAGGAGGCTCTGGGGCCAACGTCCTGACTTTC. Protein product: CASSKEGGSGANVLTF.